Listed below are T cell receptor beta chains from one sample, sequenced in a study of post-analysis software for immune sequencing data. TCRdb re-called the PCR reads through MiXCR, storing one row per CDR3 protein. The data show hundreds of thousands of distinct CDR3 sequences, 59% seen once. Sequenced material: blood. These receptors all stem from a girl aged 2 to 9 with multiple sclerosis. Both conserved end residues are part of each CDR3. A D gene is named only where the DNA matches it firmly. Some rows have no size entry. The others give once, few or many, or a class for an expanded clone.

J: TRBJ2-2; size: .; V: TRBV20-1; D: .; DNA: TGCAGTGCCAGACACACCGGGGAGCTGTTTTTT; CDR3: CSARHTGELFF
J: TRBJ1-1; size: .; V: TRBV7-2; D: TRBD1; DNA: TGTGCCAGCAGCCCTGGAGGGGGCCTTGAAGCCTTCTTT; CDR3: CASSPGGGLEAFF
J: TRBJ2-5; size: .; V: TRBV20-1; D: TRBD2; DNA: TGCAGTGCTAGTACTAGCGGGGGGGCTTTGAGAGAGACCCAGTACTTC; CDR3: CSASTSGGALRETQYF
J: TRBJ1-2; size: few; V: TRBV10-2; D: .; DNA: TGCGCCAGCAGTGGGTCCAGTGGCTACACCTTC; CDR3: CASSGSSGYTF
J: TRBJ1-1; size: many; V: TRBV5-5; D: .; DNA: TGTGCCAGCAGCTTGGACAGGGACACTGAAGCTTTCTTT; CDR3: CASSLDRDTEAFF
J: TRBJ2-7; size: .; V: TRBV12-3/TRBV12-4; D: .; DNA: TGTGCCAGCCTCCAGGGGCTCGAGCAGTACTTC; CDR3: CASLQGLEQYF
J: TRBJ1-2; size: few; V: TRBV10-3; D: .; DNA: TGTGCCATCAGTGAGAAGGAGTTCTATGGCTACACCTTC; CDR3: CAISEKEFYGYTF
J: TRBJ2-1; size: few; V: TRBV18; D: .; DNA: TGTGCCAGCTCACCTAACTTAAAAGGTGGGGGGAGGAATGAGCAGTTCTTC; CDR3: CASSPNLKGGGRNEQFF
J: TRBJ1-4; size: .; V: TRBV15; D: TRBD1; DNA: TGTGCCACCAGCAGAGAAACAGGGGTGGAAAAACTGTTTTTT; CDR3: CATSRETGVEKLFF
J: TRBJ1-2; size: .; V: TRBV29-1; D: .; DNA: TGCAGCGTTGAAGCCCTAGGACAGTTAATCAATGGCTACACCTTC; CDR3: CSVEALGQLINGYTF
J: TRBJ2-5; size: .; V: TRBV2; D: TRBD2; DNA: TGTGCCAGCAGTGAATCTAGCGGGAGAGAGACCCAGTACTTC; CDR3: CASSESSGRETQYF
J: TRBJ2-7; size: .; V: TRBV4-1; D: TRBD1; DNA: TGCGCCAGCAGCCAAGCGGGACAGACCTACGAGCAGTACTTC; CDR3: CASSQAGQTYEQYF
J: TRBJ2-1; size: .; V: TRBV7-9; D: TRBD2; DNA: TGTGCCAGCAGCTTATTCTCGTTGCGGGGGGGAATTCGGCGGGAGCAGTTCTTC; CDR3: CASSLFSLRGGIRREQFF
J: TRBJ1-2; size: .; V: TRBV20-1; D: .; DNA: TGCAGTGCTAGAGGTCCCACCTATGGCTACACCTTC; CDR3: CSARGPTYGYTF
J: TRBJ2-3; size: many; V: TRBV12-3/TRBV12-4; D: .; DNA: TGCGCCAGCAGTTCGGGACCAGATACGCAGTATTTT; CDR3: CASSSGPDTQYF
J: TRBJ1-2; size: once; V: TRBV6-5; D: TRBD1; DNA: TGTGCCAGCAGTCGGGACAGGGATAACTATGGCTACACCTTC; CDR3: CASSRDRDNYGYTF
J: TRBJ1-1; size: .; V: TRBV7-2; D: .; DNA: TGTGCCAGCAGCTTAGCTGGGAAGTTTCAAGCTTTCTTT; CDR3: CASSLAGKFQAFF
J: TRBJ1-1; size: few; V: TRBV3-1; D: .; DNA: TGTGCCAGCAGCCAAGATTTGGGTTCCGAACGTTTCGGCGAAGCTTTCTTT; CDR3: CASSQDLGSERFGEAFF
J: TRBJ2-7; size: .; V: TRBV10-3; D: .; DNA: TGTGCCATCAGTGATTCGAGGGAAAAGCAGTACTTC; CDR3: CAISDSREKQYF
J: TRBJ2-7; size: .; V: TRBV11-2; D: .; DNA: TGTGCCAGCAGCTTAGAGCAAGGAGGCACCAACTACGAGCAGTACTTC; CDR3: CASSLEQGGTNYEQYF
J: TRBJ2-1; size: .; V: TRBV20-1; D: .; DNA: TGCAGTGCTTCGAGAAGCGGGTCGGCCATACAGTTCTTC; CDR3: CSASRSGSAIQFF
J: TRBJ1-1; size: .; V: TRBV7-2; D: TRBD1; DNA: TGTGCCAGCAGCTTAGGTAACAGGGGCATTGGTAGCACTGAAGCTTTCTTT; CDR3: CASSLGNRGIGSTEAFF
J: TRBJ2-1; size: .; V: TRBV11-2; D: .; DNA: TGTGCCAGCAGCTTACTTCCGGGCAACAATGAGCAGTTCTTC; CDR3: CASSLLPGNNEQFF
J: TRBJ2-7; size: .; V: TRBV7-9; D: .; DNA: TGTGCCAGCAGCTTGGGACTTAGGAGCTCCTACGAGCAGTACTTC; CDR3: CASSLGLRSSYEQYF
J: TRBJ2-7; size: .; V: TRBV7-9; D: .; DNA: TGTGCCAGCAGCTTTATCTGGACAACGACACCCTACGAGCAGTACTTC; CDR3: CASSFIWTTTPYEQYF
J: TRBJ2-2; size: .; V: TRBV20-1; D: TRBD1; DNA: TGCAGTGCCCTGGGACAGGGGGGTTGGACCGGGGAGCTGTTTTTT; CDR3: CSALGQGGWTGELFF
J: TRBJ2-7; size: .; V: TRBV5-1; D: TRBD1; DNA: TGCGCCAGCAGCGGCGGGACAGGGGGGGCACGGTACGAGCAGTACTTC; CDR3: CASSGGTGGARYEQYF
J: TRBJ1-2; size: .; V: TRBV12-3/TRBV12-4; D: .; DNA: TGTGCCAGCAGGTCCGGGAAACTCCGTTCTGGCTACACCTTC; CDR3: CASRSGKLRSGYTF
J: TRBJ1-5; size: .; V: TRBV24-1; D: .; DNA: TGTGCCACACAACAGGGAGATAGCAATCAGCCCCAGCATTTT; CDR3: CATQQGDSNQPQHF
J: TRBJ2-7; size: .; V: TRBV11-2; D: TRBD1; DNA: TGTGCCAGCAGCTCTGACAGGGGCTCCCCCTACGGGCAGTACTTC; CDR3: CASSSDRGSPYGQYF
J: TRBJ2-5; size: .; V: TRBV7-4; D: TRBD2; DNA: TGTGCCAGCAGCTTAGAAAGCGGGGGGCCGGTAAAGACCCAGTACTTC; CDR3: CASSLESGGPVKTQYF
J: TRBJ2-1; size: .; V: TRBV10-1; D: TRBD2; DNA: TGCGCCAGCAATCCGGGGGGGGCGGAGGAGCAGTTCTTC; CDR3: CASNPGGAEEQFF
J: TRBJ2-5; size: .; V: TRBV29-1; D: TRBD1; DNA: TGCAGCGTAGGAGTCTCGGGGACAGGGGCCAAAGAGACCCAGTACTTC; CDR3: CSVGVSGTGAKETQYF
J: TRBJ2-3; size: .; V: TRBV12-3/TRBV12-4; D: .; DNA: TGTGCCAGCAGTCGCTCCCGTGGGGATACGCAGTATTTT; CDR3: CASSRSRGDTQYF
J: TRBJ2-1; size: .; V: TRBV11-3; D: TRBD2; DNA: TGTGCCAGCAGCTTAGATTTAGCGGGGGGGTTTAATGAGCAGTTCTTC; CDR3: CASSLDLAGGFNEQFF
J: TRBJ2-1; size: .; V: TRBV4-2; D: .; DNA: TGTGCCAGCAGCCAAGATAAGTGGGGGGGACACTACAATGAGCAGTTCTTC; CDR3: CASSQDKWGGHYNEQFF
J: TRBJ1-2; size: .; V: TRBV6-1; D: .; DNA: TGTGCCAGCAGTGAATCGCGGAGCGGTACGAGGGGCTACACCTTC; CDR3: CASSESRSGTRGYTF
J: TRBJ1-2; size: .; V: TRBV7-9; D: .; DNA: TGTGCCAGCAGCTTAGAAGGCCCAGGATACTATGGCTACACCTTC; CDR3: CASSLEGPGYYGYTF
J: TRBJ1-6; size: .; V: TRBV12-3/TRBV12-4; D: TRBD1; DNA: TGTGCCAGCAGCTTGAAACAGGGGGTCTATTCACCCCTCCACTTT; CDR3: CASSLKQGVYSPLHF
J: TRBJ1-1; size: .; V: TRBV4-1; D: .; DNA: TGCGCCAGCAGCCAGAACTGGTCCGATGAAGCTTTCTTT; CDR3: CASSQNWSDEAFF
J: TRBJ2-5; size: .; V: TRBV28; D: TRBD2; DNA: TGTGCCAGCAGTGAACACGGGGGGGCCAAAGAGACCCAGTACTTC; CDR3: CASSEHGGAKETQYF
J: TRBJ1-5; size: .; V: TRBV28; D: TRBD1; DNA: TGTGCCAGCACCGGGACAGGGAATCAGCCCCAGCATTTT; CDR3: CASTGTGNQPQHF
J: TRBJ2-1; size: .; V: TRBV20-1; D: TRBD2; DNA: TGCAGTGCTAGAGGTAGCGGGAGGTTCTACAATGAGCAGTTCTTC; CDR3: CSARGSGRFYNEQFF
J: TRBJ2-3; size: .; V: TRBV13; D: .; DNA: TGTGCCAGCAGCGCATACAGAGGACAGGGAGGGGATACGCAGTATTTT; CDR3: CASSAYRGQGGDTQYF
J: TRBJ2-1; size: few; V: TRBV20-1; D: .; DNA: TGCAGTGCTAGCCCCGGTAGCACTACCTACAATGAGCAGTTCTTC; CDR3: CSASPGSTTYNEQFF
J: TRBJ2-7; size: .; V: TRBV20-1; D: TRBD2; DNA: TGCAGTGCGCTGGGACTAGCGGGAGCGTACCTAAACTACGAGCAGTACTTC; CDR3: CSALGLAGAYLNYEQYF